A selection of T cell receptor beta chains follows, all from one sample in a study of T cell responses to AZD1222 COVID-19 vaccine. Produced via immunoSEQ multiplex PCR; TCRdb's table is partial and in-frame only. This sample has roughly 150,000 clones, with about 83% found just once. The sequenced sample was peripheral blood, obtained 28 days after the second AZD1222 dose. The receptors were gathered from an adult who received the AZD1222 COVID-19 vaccine. CDR3s include the opening cysteine and the closing phenylalanine or tryptophan. Fields, in order: J gene, D gene, V gene, CDR3 length, CDR3 protein. D genes are given only for firm matches.

>TRBJ1-1|TRBD1|TRBV4-1|15
CASSQDDREDTEAFF
>TRBJ2-2|NA|TRBV27|12
CASSPSTGELFF
>TRBJ1-4|TRBD1|TRBV30|16
CAWSVGQGAGGEKLFF
>TRBJ2-2|TRBD1|TRBV23-1|17
CASDYSTGEGFPGELFF
>TRBJ2-7|NA|TRBV7-9|12
CASSPGRDEQYF
>TRBJ2-6|NA|TRBV10-3|17
CAISDRVIDSGANVLTF
>TRBJ2-5|NA|TRBV4-1|18
CASSPYGREMFSGETQYF
>TRBJ2-3|TRBD2|TRBV13|14
CASSPRGGLAGLYF
>TRBJ1-5|NA|TRBV5-1|14
CASSLEGMDQPQHF
>TRBJ1-6|TRBD1|TRBV9|14
CASSGTGDDSPLHF
>TRBJ2-1|NA|TRBV7-9|15
CASSLGEVGYNEQFF
>TRBJ2-7|NA|TRBV4-1|14
CASSQGKGTYEQYF
>TRBJ2-3|NA|TRBV15|15
CATSRGGTVTDTQYF
>TRBJ2-7|NA|TRBV19|12
CASSNGYGEQYF
>TRBJ2-7|TRBD1|TRBV7-6|14
CASSPIRGRHEQYF
>TRBJ1-5|TRBD1|TRBV12-5|17
CASGPTGFGVSNQPQHF
>TRBJ2-5|TRBD2|TRBV3-1/TRBV3-2|15
CASSQWPAGTETQYF
>TRBJ2-7|TRBD2|TRBV3-1/TRBV3-2|20
CASSQDRWLAGSLNSYEQYF
>TRBJ2-7|NA|TRBV5-4|14
CASSLEGGSYEQYF
>TRBJ1-2|NA|TRBV7-9|12
CASSLGSRGYTF
>TRBJ1-1|NA|TRBV19|15
CASRIGVPGGTEAFF
>TRBJ2-2|TRBD2|TRBV10-3|15
CAISDGRGYTGELFF
>TRBJ1-6|NA|TRBV19|15
CASRTGGLDNSPLHF
>TRBJ2-3|NA|TRBV5-6|16
CASSLGVGGIWDTQYF
>TRBJ1-2|TRBD1|TRBV6-5|14
CASSYRDRNYGYTF
>TRBJ1-2|NA|TRBV5-1|19
CASSLVLRARDSAGYGYTF
>TRBJ2-5|NA|TRBV18|14
CASSPGVQGETQYF
>TRBJ1-6|NA|TRBV7-9|12
CASSINSSPLHF
>TRBJ1-2|NA|TRBV27|14
CASSFTGPDYGYTF
>TRBJ2-7|NA|TRBV30|14
CAWAVTVGAVEQYF
>TRBJ1-1|NA|TRBV9|15
CASSVGGEPNTEAFF
>TRBJ2-7|NA|TRBV3-1/TRBV3-2|16
CASSQEGARSSYEQYF
>TRBJ2-1|NA|TRBV5-5|16
CASSLYSQSSYNEQFF
>TRBJ2-5|TRBD2|TRBV2|14
CASSRGGLEETQYF
>TRBJ1-1|NA|TRBV5-4|13
CASSFTGNTEAFF
>TRBJ1-5|NA|TRBV6-5|14
CGSGYRGFDQPQHF
>TRBJ1-4|NA|TRBV9|13
CASSVWDGEKLFF
>TRBJ1-3|NA|TRBV11-2|15
CASTPGLVGGNTIYF
>TRBJ2-2|NA|TRBV19|16
CASSIGGQPATVELFF
>TRBJ1-6|TRBD1|TRBV3-1/TRBV3-2|15
CASSQAQGGNSPLHF